This T cell receptor (beta chain) was captured by sequencing in a study of T-cell reconstitution after alpha-beta-depleted transplantation in children. CDR3 length: 13 amino acids. V gave up 6 bases and J gave up 2 bases; unmatched junction bases: 3. The germline gives CDR1 MNHNS, CDR2 SASEGT. The library targeted TCRbeta and was prepared with unique molecular identifiers. MiXCR, applied by TCRdb to the PCR reads, yields one record per CDR3 protein. The top ten hold roughly 10% of the sample, which has around 120,000 distinct CDR3 sequences, under 25% seen once. This TCR was recovered from a male patient aged 2 to 10 who had a stem cell transplant for chronic granulomatous disease, so the T cells may come from the graft donor. This chain connects TRBV6-1 to TRBJ2-7; 8 nucleotides agree with TRBD2. Sequenced here: PBMCs, mostly from graft donor cells, sampled 180 days after TCRalphabeta/CD19-depleted stem cell transplant. Written as DNA, the CDR3 is TGTGCCAGCAGCTGGGGACTAGCCTACGAGCAGTACTTC. Residues: CASSWGLAYEQYF.